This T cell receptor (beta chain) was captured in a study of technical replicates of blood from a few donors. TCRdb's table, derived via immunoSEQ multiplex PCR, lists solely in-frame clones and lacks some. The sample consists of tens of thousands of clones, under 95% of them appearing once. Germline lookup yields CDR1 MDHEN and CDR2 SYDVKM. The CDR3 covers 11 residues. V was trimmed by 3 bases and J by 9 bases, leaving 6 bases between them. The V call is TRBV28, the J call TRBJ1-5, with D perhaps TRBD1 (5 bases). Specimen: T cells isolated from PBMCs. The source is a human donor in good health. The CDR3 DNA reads TGTGCCAGCAGTTTCCAGGGGCCCCAGCATTTT. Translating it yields CASSFQGPQHF.